This T cell receptor (beta chain) is drawn from a study of CD8 T cells in ankylosing spondylitis. Study-level findings and limits: Past research had described some motif variants in reactive arthritis synovial fluid and blood.

CDR3 length equals 14 residues. Between the trimmed V and J ends, which lost 4 bases and 10 bases, there was a span of 17 bases. Germline loops: CDR1 MDHEN, CDR2 SYDVKM. A remark on this clonotype: Its antigen is unidentified.

Using its own MiXCR run on the 5' RACE reads, TCRdb lists one record per CDR3 protein. This sample has 300,000 to 400,000 distinct CDR3 sequences, with 11% found just once. The V gene is TRBV28, the J gene TRBJ2-4, with D uncertain. Sequencing was carried out using blood, either unsorted or a sorted T cell fraction (not recorded which). The receptor's source is a female donor with ankylosing spondylitis or in good health (not recorded which). The CDR3 sequence is CASSSESPRSIQYF. The DNA for the CDR3 is TGTGCCAGCAGTTCAGAATCCCCCAGGAGTATTCAGTACTTC.